One T cell receptor (beta chain) is described in this entry. Its specificity is not known. The sample belongs to a study of T cell responses to AZD1222 COVID-19 vaccine. Profiling relied on immunoSEQ multiplex PCR, and the TCRdb table lists in-frame clones only, not all of them. In the table there are about 120,000 clones, under 95% of which are singletons. With 2 bases removed from V and 2 bases from J, the gap between germline ends came to 9 bases. Germline-derived CDR1 and CDR2 are SGHRS and YFSETQ. The CDR3 covers 14 residues. Study results and caveats: Reportedly, nearly half of unique spike TCRs recognized epitopes outside B.1.351/B.1.1.7 mutations.

V and J are TRBV5-1 and TRBJ2-3, with unresolved D. The sequencing here drew on peripheral blood, taken 28 days after the second AZD1222 dose. This clonotype was sampled from an adult who received the AZD1222 COVID-19 vaccine. The CDR3 coding sequence is TGCGCCAGCAGCTTAGGATCTCCCACAGATACGCAGTATTTT. Translated, it gives CASSLGSPTDTQYF.